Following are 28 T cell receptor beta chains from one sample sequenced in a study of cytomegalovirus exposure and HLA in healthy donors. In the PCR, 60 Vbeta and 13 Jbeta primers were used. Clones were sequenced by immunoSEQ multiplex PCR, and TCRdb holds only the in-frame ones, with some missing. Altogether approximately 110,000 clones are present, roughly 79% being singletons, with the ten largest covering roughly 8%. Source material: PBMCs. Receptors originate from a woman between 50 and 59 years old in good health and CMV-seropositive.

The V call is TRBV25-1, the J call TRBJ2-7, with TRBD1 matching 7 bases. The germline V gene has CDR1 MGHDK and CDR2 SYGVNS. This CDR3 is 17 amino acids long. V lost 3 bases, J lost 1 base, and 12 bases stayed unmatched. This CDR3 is CASSDRGCTDRSYEQYF. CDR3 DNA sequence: TGTGCCAGCAGTGACAGGGGGTGTACGGATAGATCCTACGAGCAGTACTTC.

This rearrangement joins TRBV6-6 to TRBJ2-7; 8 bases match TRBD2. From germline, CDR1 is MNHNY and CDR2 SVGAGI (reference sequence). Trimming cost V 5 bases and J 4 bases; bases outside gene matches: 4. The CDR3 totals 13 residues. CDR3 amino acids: CASSTSGEYEQYF. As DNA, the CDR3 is TGTGCCAGCAGTACTAGCGGAGAATACGAGCAGTACTTC.

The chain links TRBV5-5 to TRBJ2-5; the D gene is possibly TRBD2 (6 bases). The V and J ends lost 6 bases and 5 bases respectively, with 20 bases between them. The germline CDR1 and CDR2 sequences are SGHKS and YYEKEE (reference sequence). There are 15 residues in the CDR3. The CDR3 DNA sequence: TGTGCCAGCACCCCAGGAGGGCAGCTTCTGGAGACCCAGTACTTC. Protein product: CASTPGGQLLETQYF. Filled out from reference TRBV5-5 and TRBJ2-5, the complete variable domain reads DAGVTQSPTHLIKTRGQQVTLRCSPISGHKSVSWYQQVLGQGPQFIFQYYEKEERGRGNFPDRFSARQFPNYSSELNVNALLLGDSALYLCASTPGGQLLETQYFGPGTRLLVL.

This CDR3 is CASSLMSDSNQPQHF. CDR3 nucleotides: TGTGCCAGCTCCCTGATGTCAGATAGCAATCAGCCCCAGCATTTT. The V and J genes are TRBV27 and TRBJ1-5; no definite D call. Germline CDR1 MNHEY, CDR2 SMNVEV (reference sequence). Trimming cost V 8 bases and J 0 bases, with 14 bases left between them. This CDR3 has 15 residues.

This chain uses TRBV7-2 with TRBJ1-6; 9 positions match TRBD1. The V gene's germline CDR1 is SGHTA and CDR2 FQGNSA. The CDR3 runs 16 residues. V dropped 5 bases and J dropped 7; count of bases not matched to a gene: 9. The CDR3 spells CASSLLPGTGNSPLHF. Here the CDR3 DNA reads TGTGCCAGCAGCCTACTACCCGGGACAGGGAATTCACCCCTCCACTTT.

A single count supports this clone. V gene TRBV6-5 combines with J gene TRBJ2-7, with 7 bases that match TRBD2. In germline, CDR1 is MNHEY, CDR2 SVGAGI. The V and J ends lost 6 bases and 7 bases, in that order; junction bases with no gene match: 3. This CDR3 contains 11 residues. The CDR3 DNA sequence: TGTGCCAGCAGGGGGGGGGTGGAGCAGTACTTC. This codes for CASRGGVEQYF.

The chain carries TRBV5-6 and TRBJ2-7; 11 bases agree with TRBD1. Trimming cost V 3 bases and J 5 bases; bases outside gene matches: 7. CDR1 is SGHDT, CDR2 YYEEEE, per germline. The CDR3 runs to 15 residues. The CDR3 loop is CASSSADRGRHEQYF. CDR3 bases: TGTGCCAGCAGCTCGGCGGACAGGGGGCGCCACGAGCAGTACTTC.

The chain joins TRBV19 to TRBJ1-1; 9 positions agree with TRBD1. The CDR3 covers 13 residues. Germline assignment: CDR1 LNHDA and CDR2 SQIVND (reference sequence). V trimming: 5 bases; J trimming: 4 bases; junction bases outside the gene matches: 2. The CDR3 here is CASSETGGTEAFF. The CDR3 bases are TGTGCCAGTAGTGAGACAGGGGGCACTGAAGCTTTCTTT.

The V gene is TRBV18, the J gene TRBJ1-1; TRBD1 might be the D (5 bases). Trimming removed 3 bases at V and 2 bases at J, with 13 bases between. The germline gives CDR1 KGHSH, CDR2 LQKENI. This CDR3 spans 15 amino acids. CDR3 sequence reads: CASSPAGLTNTEAFF. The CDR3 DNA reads TGTGCCAGCTCACCCGCAGGGCTGACTAACACTGAAGCTTTCTTT.

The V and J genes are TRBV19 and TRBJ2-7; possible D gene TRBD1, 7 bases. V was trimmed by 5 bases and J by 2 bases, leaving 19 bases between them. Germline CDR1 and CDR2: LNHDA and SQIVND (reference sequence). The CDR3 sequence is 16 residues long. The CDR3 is CASSLRQGGVPYEQYF. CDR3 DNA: TGTGCCAGTAGTCTTAGACAGGGAGGAGTCCCCTACGAGCAGTACTTC.

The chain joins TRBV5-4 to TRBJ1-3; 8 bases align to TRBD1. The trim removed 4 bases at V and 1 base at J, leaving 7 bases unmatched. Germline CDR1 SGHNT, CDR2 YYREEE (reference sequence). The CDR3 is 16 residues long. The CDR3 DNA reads TGTGCCAGCAGCGCTACAGGGGGAGTTTCTGGAAACACCATATATTTT. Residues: CASSATGGVSGNTIYF.

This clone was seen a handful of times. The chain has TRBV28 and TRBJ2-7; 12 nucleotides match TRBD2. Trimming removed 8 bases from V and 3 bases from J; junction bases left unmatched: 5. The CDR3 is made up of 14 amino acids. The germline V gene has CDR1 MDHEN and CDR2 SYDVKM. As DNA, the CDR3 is TGTGCCAGCGGAAGGACTAGCGGGAACTACGAGCAGTACTTC. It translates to CASGRTSGNYEQYF.

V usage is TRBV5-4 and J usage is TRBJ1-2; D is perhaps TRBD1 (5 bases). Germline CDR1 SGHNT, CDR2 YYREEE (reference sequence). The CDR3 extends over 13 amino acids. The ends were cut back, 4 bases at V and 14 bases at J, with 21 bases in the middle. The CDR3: CASSPLRGAVKTF. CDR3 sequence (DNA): TGTGCCAGCAGCCCCTTAAGGGGCGCGGTCAAAACCTTC.

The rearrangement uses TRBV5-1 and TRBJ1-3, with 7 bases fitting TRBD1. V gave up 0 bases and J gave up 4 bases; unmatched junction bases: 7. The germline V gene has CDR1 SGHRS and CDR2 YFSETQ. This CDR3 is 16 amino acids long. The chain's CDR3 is CASSLEGAPGGNTIYF. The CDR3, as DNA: TGCGCCAGCAGCTTGGAGGGGGCGCCGGGAGGAAACACCATATATTTT.

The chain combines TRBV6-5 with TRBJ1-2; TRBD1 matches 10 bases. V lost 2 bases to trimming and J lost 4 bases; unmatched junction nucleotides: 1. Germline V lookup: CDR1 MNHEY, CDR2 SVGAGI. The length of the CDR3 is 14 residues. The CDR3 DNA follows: TGTGCCAGCAGTTACGGACAGGGGGGCTATGGCTACACCTTC. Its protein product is CASSYGQGGYGYTF.

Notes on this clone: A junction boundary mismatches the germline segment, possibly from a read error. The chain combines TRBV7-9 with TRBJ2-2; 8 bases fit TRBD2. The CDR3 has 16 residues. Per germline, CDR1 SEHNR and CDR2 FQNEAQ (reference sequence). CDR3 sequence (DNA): TGTTCCAGCACTCTCTCACTAGCGGCGAACACCGGGGAGCTGTTTTTT. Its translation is CSSTLSLAANTGELFF. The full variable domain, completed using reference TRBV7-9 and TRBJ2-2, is DTGVSQNPRHKITKRGQNVTFRCDPISEHNRLYWYRQTLGQGPEFLTYFQNEAQLEKSRLLSDRFSAERPKGSFSTLEIQRTEQGDSAMYLCSSTLSLAANTGELFFGEGSRLTVL.

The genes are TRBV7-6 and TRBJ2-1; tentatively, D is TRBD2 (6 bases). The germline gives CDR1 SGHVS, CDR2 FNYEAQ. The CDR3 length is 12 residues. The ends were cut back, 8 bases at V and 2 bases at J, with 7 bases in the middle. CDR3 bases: TGTGCCAGCGGCGGGGCCTACAATGAGCAGTTCTTC. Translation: CASGGAYNEQFF.

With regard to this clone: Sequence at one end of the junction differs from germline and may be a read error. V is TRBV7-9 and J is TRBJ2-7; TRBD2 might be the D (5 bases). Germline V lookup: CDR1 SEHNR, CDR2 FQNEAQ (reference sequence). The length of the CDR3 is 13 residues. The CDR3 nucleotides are TGTTCCAGCAGCTGGACTCCCGCTATCGAGCAGTACTTC. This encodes CSSSWTPAIEQYF.

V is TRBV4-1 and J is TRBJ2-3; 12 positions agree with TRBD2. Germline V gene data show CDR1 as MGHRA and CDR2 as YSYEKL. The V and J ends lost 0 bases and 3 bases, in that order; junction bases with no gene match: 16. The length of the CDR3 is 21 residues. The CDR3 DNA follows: TGCGCCAGCAGCCAAGAGGGGCTAGCGGGGGGGGAGGGCATACGGACAGATACGCAGTATTTT. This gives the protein CASSQEGLAGGEGIRTDTQYF.

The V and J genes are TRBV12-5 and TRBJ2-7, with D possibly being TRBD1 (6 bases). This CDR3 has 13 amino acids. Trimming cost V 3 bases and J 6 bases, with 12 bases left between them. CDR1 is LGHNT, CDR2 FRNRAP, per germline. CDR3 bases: TGTGCTAGTGGTTTAGAACAGGGCACCGAGCAGTACTTC. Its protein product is CASGLEQGTEQYF.

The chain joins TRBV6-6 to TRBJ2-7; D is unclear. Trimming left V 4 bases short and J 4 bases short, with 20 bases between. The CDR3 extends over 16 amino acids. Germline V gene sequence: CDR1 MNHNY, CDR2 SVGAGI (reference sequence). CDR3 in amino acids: CASSLISLSPFYEQYF. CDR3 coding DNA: TGTGCCAGCAGTTTGATTAGCTTATCCCCTTTTTACGAGCAGTACTTC.

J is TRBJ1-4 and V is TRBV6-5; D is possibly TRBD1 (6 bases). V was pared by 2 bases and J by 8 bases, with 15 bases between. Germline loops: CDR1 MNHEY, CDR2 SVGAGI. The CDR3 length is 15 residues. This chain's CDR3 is CASSYIRQGNEKLFF. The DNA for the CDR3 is TGTGCCAGCAGTTACATTCGGCAGGGGAACGAAAAACTGTTTTTT.

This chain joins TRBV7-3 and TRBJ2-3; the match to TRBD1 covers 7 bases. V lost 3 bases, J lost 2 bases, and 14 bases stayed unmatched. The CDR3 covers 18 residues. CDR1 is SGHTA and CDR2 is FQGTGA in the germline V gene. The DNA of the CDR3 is TGTGCCAGCAGCTTGGGTCTCGGGCTGAGGGGGCCCACAGATACGCAGTATTTT. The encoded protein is CASSLGLGLRGPTDTQYF.

In nucleotides, the CDR3 is TGTGCCAGCAGCTTAGGACAGGATAACTATGGCTACACCTTC. It codes for CASSLGQDNYGYTF. V is TRBV7-9 and J is TRBJ1-2, with a possible D match to TRBD1 (6 bases). Germline lookup yields CDR1 SEHNR and CDR2 FQNEAQ (reference sequence). CDR3 length: 14 residues. With 1 base removed from V and 1 base from J, the gap between germline ends came to 7 bases.

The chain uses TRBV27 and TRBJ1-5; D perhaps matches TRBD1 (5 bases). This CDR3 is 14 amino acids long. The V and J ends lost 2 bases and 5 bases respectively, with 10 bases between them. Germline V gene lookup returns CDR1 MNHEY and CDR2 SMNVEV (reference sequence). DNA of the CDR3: TGTGCCAGCAGTTTAAGCAGGGTCGATCAGCCCCAGCATTTT. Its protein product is CASSLSRVDQPQHF.

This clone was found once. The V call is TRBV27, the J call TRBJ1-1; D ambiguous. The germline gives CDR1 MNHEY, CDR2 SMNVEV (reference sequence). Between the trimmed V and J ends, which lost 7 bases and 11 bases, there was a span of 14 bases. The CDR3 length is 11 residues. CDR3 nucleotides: TGTGCCAGCAATGAGGTGTTGTGGGCTTTCTTT. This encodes CASNEVLWAFF.

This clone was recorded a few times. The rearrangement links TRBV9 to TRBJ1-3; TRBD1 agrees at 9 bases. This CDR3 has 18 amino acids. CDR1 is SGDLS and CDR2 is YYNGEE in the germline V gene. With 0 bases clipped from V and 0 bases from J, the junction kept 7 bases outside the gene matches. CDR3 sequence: CASSVGDRVIHSGNTIYF. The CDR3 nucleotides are TGTGCCAGCAGCGTAGGGGACAGGGTGATTCACTCTGGAAACACCATATATTTT.

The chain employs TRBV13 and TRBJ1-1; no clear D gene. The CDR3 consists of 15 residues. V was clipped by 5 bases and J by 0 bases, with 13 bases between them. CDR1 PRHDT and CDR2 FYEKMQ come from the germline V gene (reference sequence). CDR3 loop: CASSTLQNMNTEAFF. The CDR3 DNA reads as TGTGCCAGCAGCACCTTACAGAACATGAACACTGAAGCTTTCTTT. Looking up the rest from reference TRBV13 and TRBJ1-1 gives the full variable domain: AAGVIQSPRHLIKEKRETATLKCYPIPRHDTVYWYQQGPGQDPQFLISFYEKMQSDKGSIPDRFSAQQFSDYHSELNMSSLELGDSALYFCASSTLQNMNTEAFFGQGTRLTVV.